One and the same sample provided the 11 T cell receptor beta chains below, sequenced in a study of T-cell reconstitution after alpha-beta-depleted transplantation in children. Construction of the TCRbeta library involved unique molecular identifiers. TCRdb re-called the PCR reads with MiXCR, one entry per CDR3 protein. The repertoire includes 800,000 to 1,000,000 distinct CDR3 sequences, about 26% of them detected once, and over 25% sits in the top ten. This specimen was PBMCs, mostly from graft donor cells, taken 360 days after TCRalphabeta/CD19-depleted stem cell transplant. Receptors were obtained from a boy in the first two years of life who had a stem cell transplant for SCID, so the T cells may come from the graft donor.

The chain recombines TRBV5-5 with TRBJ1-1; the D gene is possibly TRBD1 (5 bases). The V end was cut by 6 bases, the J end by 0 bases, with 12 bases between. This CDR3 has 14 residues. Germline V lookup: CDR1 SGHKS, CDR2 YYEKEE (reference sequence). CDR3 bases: TGTGCCAGCATTGGGGGTACTTTGAACACTGAAGCTTTCTTT. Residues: CASIGGTLNTEAFF. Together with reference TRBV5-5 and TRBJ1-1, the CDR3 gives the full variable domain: DAGVTQSPTHLIKTRGQQVTLRCSPISGHKSVSWYQQVLGQGPQFIFQYYEKEERGRGNFPDRFSARQFPNYSSELNVNALLLGDSALYLCASIGGTLNTEAFFGQGTRLTVV.

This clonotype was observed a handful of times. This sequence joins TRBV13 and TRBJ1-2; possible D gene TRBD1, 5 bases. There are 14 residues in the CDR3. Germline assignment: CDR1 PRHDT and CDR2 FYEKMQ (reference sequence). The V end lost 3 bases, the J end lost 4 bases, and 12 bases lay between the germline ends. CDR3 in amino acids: CASSFRTRIYGYTF. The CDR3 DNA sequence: TGTGCCAGCAGCTTCCGGACACGGATCTATGGCTACACCTTC.

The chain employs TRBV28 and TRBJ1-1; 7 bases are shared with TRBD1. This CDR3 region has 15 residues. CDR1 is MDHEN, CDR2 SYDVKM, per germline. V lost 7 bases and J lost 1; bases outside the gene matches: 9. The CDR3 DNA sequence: TGTGCCAGCAAACTACAGGGGTCTCCGAACACTGAAGCTTTCTTT. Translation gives CASKLQGSPNTEAFF.

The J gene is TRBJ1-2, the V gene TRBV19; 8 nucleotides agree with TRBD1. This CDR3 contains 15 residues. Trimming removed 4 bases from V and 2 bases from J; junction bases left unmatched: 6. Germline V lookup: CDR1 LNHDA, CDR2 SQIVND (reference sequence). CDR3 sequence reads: CASSTGQVYNYGYTF. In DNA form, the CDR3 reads TGTGCCAGTAGTACGGGACAGGTTTACAACTATGGCTACACCTTC.

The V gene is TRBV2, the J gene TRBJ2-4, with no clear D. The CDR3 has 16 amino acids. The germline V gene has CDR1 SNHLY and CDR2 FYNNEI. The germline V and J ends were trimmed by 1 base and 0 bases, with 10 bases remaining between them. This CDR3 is CASSEDSWLAKNIQYF. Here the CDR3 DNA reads TGTGCCAGCAGTGAAGACAGCTGGCTAGCCAAAAACATTCAGTACTTC. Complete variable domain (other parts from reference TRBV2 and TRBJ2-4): EPEVTQTPSHQVTQMGQEVILRCVPISNHLYFYWYRQILGQKVEFLVSFYNNEISEKSEIFDDQFSVERPDGSNFTLKIRSTKLEDSAMYFCASSEDSWLAKNIQYFGAGTRLSVL.

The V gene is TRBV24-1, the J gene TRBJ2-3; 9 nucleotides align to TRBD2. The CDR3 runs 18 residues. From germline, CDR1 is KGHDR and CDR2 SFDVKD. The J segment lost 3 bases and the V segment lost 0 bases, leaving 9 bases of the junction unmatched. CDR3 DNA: TGTGCCACCAGTGATTTGTCGACTAGCGGAGTGAGAACAGATACGCAGTATTTT. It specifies CATSDLSTSGVRTDTQYF.

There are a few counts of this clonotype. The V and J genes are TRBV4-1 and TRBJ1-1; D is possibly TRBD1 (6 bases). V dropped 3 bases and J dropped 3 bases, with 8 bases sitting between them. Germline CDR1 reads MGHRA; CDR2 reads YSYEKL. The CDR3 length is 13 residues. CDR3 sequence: CASSQRQDTEAFF. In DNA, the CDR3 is TGCGCCAGCAGCCAGCGACAGGACACTGAAGCTTTCTTT.

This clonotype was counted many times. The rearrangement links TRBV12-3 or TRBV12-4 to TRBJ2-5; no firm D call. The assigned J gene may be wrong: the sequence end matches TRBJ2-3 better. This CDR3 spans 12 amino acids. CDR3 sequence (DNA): TGTGCCAGCAGTTTCCCCCCCGGTACGCAGTATTTT. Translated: CASSFPPGTQYF.

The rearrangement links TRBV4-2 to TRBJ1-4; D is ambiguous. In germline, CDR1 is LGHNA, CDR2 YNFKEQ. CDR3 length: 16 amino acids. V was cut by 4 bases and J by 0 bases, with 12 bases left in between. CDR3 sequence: CASSPEVEATNEKLFF. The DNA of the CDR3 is TGTGCCAGCAGCCCCGAGGTGGAGGCAACTAATGAAAAACTGTTTTTT.

The CDR3 DNA follows: TGCAGCGTAGCCCGGGCCCTACCTACAGACGAGCAGTACTTC. Residues: CSVARALPTDEQYF. The V call is TRBV29-1, the J call TRBJ2-7; no reliable D call. The germline gives CDR1 SQVTM, CDR2 ANQGSEA. Trimming cost V 6 bases and J 5 bases, with 20 bases left between them. This CDR3 comprises 14 residues.

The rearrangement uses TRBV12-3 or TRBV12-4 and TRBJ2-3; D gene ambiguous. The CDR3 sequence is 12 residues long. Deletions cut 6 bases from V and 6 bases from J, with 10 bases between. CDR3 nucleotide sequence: TGTGCCAGCAGGAAAATCGTGGATACGCAGTATTTT. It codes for CASRKIVDTQYF.